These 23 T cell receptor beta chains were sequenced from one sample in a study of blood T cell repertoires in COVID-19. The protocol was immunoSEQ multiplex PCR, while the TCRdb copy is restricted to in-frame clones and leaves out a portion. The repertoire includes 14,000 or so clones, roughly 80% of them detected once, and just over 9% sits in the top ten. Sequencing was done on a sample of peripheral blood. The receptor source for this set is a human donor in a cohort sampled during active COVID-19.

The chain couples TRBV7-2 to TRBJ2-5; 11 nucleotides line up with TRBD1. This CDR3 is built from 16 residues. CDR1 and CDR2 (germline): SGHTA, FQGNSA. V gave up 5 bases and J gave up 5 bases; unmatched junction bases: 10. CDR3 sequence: CASSPQRTGGGETQYF. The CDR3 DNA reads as TGTGCCAGCAGCCCCCAAAGGACAGGGGGCGGGGAGACCCAGTACTTC.

The CDR3 region is CATSRVGRVHDQETQYF. DNA of the CDR3: TGTGCCACCAGCAGAGTGGGGAGGGTACATGACCAAGAGACCCAGTACTTC. V gene TRBV15 combines with J gene TRBJ2-5, with 7 bases matching TRBD2. The germline V gene has CDR1 LNHNV and CDR2 YYDKDF (reference sequence). This CDR3 contains 17 residues. V lost 1 base and J lost 0; bases outside the gene matches: 8.

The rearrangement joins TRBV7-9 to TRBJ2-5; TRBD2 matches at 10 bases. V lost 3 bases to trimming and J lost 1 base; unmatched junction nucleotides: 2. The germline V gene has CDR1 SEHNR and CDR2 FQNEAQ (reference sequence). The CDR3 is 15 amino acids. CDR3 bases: TGTGCCAGCAGCTTGTTAGCGGGAGGCCAAGAGACCCAGTACTTC. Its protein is CASSLLAGGQETQYF.

The DNA for the CDR3 is TGTGCCAGCAGTTGGGGGCCAGGTGGCTACACCTTC. It is translated as CASSWGPGGYTF. The chain joins TRBV6-5 to TRBJ1-2, with D possibly TRBD1 on 6 matching bases. Per germline, CDR1 MNHEY and CDR2 SVGAGI. The germline V and J ends were trimmed by 4 bases and 7 bases, with 10 bases remaining between them. The CDR3 covers 12 residues.

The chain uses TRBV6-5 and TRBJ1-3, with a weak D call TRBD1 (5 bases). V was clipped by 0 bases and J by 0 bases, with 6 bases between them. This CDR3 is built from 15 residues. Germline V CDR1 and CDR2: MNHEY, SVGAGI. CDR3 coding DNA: TGTGCCAGCAGTTACTCAGGGGTCTCTGGAAACACCATATATTTT. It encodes CASSYSGVSGNTIYF.

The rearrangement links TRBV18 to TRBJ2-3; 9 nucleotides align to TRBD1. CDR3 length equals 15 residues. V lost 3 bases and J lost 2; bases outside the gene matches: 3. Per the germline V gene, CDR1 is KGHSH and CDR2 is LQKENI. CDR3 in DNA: TGTGCCAGCTCACCGGGACAGGGTCCCACAGATACGCAGTATTTT. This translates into CASSPGQGPTDTQYF.

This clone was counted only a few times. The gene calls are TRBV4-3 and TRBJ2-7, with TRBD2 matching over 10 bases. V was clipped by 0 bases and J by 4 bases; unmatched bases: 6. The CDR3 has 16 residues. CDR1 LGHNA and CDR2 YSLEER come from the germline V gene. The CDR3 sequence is CASSQDRLAGSYEQYF. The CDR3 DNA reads TGCGCCAGCAGCCAAGACCGACTAGCGGGTAGTTACGAGCAGTACTTC.

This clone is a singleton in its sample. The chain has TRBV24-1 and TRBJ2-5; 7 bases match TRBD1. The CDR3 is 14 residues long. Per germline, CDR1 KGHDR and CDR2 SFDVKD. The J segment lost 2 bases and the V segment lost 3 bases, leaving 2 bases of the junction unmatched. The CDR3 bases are TGTGCCACCAGTGATACCAGGGGGCAAGAGACCCAGTACTTC. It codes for CATSDTRGQETQYF.

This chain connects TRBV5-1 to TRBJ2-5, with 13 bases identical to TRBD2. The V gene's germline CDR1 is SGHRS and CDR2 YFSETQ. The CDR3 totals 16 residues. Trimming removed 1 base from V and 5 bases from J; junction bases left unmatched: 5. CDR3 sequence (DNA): TGCGCCAGCAGCTTGATACTAGCGGGGGGGTACGAGACCCAGTACTTC. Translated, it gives CASSLILAGGYETQYF.

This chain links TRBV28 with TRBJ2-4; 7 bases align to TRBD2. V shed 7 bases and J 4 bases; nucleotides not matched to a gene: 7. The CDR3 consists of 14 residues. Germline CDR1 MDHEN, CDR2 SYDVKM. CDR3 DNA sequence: TGTGCCAGCACCAATTGGGGGGGGAAAAACATTCAGTACTTC. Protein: CASTNWGGKNIQYF.

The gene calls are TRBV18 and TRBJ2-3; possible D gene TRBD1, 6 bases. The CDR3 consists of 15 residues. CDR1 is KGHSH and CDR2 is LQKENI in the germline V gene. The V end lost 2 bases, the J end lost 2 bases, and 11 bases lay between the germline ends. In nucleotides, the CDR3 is TGTGCCAGCTCACCAGAGGGACAACCCACAGATACGCAGTATTTT. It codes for CASSPEGQPTDTQYF.

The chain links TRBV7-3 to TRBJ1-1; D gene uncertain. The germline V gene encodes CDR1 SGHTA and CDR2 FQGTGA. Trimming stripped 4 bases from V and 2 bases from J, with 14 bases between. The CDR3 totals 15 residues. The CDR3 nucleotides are TGTGCCAGCAGCTCCCTCATCGCGGCCAACACTGAAGCTTTCTTT. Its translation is CASSSLIAANTEAFF.

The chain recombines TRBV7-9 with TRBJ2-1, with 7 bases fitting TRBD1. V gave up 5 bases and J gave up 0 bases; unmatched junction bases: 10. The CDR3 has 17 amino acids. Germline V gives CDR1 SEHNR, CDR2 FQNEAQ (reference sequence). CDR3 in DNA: TGTGCCAGCAGCCCCCCCCAGGGGGTGAGCTCCTACAATGAGCAGTTCTTC. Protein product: CASSPPQGVSSYNEQFF. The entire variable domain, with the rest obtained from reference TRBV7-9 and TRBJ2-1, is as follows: DTGVSQNPRHKITKRGQNVTFRCDPISEHNRLYWYRQTLGQGPEFLTYFQNEAQLEKSRLLSDRFSAERPKGSFSTLEIQRTEQGDSAMYLCASSPPQGVSSYNEQFFGPGTRLTVL.

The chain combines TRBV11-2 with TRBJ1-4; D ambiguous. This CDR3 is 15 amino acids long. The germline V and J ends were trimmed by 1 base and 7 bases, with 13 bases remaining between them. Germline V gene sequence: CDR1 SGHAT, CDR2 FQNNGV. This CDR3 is CASSLAEGAGEKLFF. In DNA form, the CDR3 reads TGTGCCAGCAGCTTAGCGGAGGGCGCCGGTGAAAAACTGTTTTTT.

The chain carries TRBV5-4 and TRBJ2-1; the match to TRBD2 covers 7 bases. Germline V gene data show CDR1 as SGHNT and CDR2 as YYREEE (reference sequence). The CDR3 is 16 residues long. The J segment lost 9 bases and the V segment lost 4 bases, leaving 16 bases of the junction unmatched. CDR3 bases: TGTGCCAGCAGCGGCCCCGGACTAGGAGGCTACGGTGAGCAGTTCTTC. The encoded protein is CASSGPGLGGYGEQFF.

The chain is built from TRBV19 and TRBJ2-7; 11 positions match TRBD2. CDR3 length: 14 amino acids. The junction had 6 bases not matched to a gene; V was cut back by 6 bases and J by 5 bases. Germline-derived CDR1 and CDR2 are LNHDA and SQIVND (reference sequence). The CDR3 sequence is CASSTSGSTNEQYF. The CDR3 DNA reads TGTGCCAGTAGCACTAGCGGGAGCACAAACGAGCAGTACTTC.

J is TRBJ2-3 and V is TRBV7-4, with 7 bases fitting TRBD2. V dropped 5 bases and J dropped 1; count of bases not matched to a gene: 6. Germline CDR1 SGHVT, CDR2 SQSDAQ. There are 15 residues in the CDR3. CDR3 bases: TGTGCCAGCAGCACGGCGGGGGAATGCACAGATACGCAGTATTTT. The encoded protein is CASSTAGECTDTQYF.

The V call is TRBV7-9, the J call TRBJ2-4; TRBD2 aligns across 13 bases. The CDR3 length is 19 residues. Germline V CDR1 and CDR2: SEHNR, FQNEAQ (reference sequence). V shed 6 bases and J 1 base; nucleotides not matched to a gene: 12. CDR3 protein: CASSISGTSGEKAKNIQYF. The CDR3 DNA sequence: TGTGCCAGCAGTATATCCGGGACTAGCGGGGAAAAGGCCAAAAACATTCAGTACTTC. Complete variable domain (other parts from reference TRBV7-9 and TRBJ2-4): DTGVSQNPRHKITKRGQNVTFRCDPISEHNRLYWYRQTLGQGPEFLTYFQNEAQLEKSRLLSDRFSAERPKGSFSTLEIQRTEQGDSAMYLCASSISGTSGEKAKNIQYFGAGTRLSVL.

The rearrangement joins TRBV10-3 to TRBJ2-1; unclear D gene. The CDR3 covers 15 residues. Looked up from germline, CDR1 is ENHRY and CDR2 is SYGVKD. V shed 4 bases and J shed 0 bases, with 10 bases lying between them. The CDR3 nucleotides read TGTGCCATCAGTGCCGCTTCGAGCTCCTACAATGAGCAGTTCTTC. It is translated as CAISAASSSYNEQFF.

Written as DNA, the CDR3 is TGTGCCAGCAATCCGTTTTCGGCGAGGGGGCCGGAGCAGTACTTC. It codes for CASNPFSARGPEQYF. The chain uses TRBV28 and TRBJ2-7; TRBD1 matches 7 bases. Germline values: CDR1 MDHEN, CDR2 SYDVKM. The CDR3 length is 15 residues. Trimming took 7 bases from V and 7 from J; bases not matched to a gene: 16.

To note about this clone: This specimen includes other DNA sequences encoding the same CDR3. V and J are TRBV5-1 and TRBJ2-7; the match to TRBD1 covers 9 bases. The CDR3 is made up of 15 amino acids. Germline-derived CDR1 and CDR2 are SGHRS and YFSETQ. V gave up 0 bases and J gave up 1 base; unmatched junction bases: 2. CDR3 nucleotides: TGCGCCAGCAGCTTGGGAGGGACAGGGTCCTACGAGCAGTACTTC. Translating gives CASSLGGTGSYEQYF.

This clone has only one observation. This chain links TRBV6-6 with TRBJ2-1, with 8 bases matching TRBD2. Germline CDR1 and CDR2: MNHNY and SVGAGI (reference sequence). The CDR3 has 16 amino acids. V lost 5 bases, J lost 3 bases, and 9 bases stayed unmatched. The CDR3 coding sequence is TGTGCCAGCAGTCCTCAAAGCGGGGGTCGCTACAATGAGCAGTTCTTC. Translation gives CASSPQSGGRYNEQFF.

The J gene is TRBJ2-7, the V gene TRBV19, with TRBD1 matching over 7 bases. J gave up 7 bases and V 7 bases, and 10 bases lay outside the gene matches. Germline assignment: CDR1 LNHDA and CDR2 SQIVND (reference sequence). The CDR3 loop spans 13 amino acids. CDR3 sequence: CASKRQGDKEQYF. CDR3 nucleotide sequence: TGTGCCAGTAAAAGACAGGGAGATAAGGAGCAGTACTTC.